Listed below are T cell receptor beta chains from one sample, sequenced in a study of shared clonotypes between healthy human individuals. Generated by immunoSEQ multiplex PCR, the TCRdb table keeps only in-frame clones and is missing some. The table has some 660,000 clones, roughly 72% seen once. Sequences were obtained from memory CD4+ T cells sorted from blood. The source is a woman aged 25-40 years in good health. Both conserved end residues are part of each CDR3. The order of the fields is V gene, clone size, J gene, D gene, CDR3 DNA, CDR3 protein. The D gene is left open where the match is weak. Rows give clone size only sometimes, using once, few, many, or a class for an expanded clone.

v_call: TRBV5-4
clone_size: .
j_call: TRBJ1-5
d_call: TRBD1
cdr3_nt: TGTGCCAGCAGCTGGGGGACAGGGAGGAATCAGCCCCAGCATTTT
cdr3_aa: CASSWGTGRNQPQHF

v_call: TRBV7-9
clone_size: .
j_call: TRBJ2-2
d_call: .
cdr3_nt: TGTGCCAGCAGCCGTAACGGGGAAGGAGCCGGGGAGCTGTTTTTT
cdr3_aa: CASSRNGEGAGELFF

v_call: TRBV6-1
clone_size: .
j_call: TRBJ2-2
d_call: .
cdr3_nt: TGTGCCAGCAGTGGGGGGAGGTTAGACACCGGGGAGCTGTTTTTT
cdr3_aa: CASSGGRLDTGELFF

v_call: TRBV25-1
clone_size: .
j_call: TRBJ2-4
d_call: .
cdr3_nt: TGTGCCAGCAGGGAAGGGGGGACGAGGAACATTCAGTACTTC
cdr3_aa: CASREGGTRNIQYF

v_call: TRBV11-2
clone_size: .
j_call: TRBJ1-1
d_call: .
cdr3_nt: TGTGCCAGCAGCTTACAAGGACTGAGGACTGAAGCTTTCTTT
cdr3_aa: CASSLQGLRTEAFF

v_call: TRBV6-1
clone_size: .
j_call: TRBJ1-2
d_call: TRBD1
cdr3_nt: TGTGCCAGCAGTGTTAGGACAGGGGATGGCTACACCTTC
cdr3_aa: CASSVRTGDGYTF

v_call: TRBV25-1
clone_size: .
j_call: TRBJ2-1
d_call: TRBD2
cdr3_nt: TGTGCCAGCAGTGCCAGAGATAGCGGGAGCTCCTACAATGAGCAGTTCTTC
cdr3_aa: CASSARDSGSSYNEQFF

v_call: TRBV4-2
clone_size: .
j_call: TRBJ1-2
d_call: .
cdr3_nt: TGTGCCAGCAGCCAAGATTTTGGGGCAGGGGCTGACTATGGCTACACCTTC
cdr3_aa: CASSQDFGAGADYGYTF

v_call: TRBV20-1
clone_size: few
j_call: TRBJ2-3
d_call: .
cdr3_nt: TGCAGTGCTACTAGGGGAGATACGCAGTATTTT
cdr3_aa: CSATRGDTQYF

v_call: TRBV27
clone_size: .
j_call: TRBJ2-3
d_call: TRBD2
cdr3_nt: TGTGCCAGCAGTCCCAACGCGGGAGGCTCCCGAGATACGCAGTATTTT
cdr3_aa: CASSPNAGGSRDTQYF

v_call: TRBV7-3
clone_size: once
j_call: TRBJ1-3
d_call: .
cdr3_nt: TGTGCCAGCAGCCTCGACAGCTCTGGAAACACCATATATTTT
cdr3_aa: CASSLDSSGNTIYF

v_call: TRBV28
clone_size: .
j_call: TRBJ2-7
d_call: .
cdr3_nt: TGTGCCAGCAGAGCGGCTGCGGCGAGCTCCTACGAGCAGTACTTC
cdr3_aa: CASRAAAASSYEQYF

v_call: TRBV6-1
clone_size: .
j_call: TRBJ2-7
d_call: .
cdr3_nt: TGTGCCAGCAGTGAATCCTACAGATACGAGCAGTACTTC
cdr3_aa: CASSESYRYEQYF

v_call: TRBV5-1
clone_size: .
j_call: TRBJ2-2
d_call: TRBD2
cdr3_nt: TGCGCCAGCAGCTTGTTTTTCCTAGCGGGAGACACCGGGGAGCTGTTTTTT
cdr3_aa: CASSLFFLAGDTGELFF

v_call: TRBV4-2
clone_size: .
j_call: TRBJ1-4
d_call: TRBD1
cdr3_nt: TGTGCCAGCAGCCGAGGGACAGACGGTGAAAAACTGTTTTTT
cdr3_aa: CASSRGTDGEKLFF

v_call: TRBV4-1
clone_size: many
j_call: TRBJ2-3
d_call: TRBD2
cdr3_nt: TGCGCCAGCAGCCAAGATCTACTAGCGTTGTATACGCAGTATTTT
cdr3_aa: CASSQDLLALYTQYF

v_call: TRBV6-4
clone_size: many
j_call: TRBJ2-3
d_call: .
cdr3_nt: TGTGCCAGCAGTGCGGGAGTGGCAGATACGCAGTATTTT
cdr3_aa: CASSAGVADTQYF

v_call: TRBV7-9
clone_size: .
j_call: TRBJ2-7
d_call: .
cdr3_nt: TGTGCCAGCAGCCCCATTCGGGCAGGGCTAGGGCAGTACTTC
cdr3_aa: CASSPIRAGLGQYF

v_call: TRBV19
clone_size: .
j_call: TRBJ2-7
d_call: .
cdr3_nt: TGTGCCAGTAGACAACAGGGTATTGCGTCCTACGAGCAGTACTTC
cdr3_aa: CASRQQGIASYEQYF

v_call: TRBV5-1
clone_size: .
j_call: TRBJ2-1
d_call: TRBD2
cdr3_nt: TGCGCCAGCAGCTTGGTTGGGACTAGCGGCAATGAGCAGTTCTTC
cdr3_aa: CASSLVGTSGNEQFF

v_call: TRBV7-2
clone_size: .
j_call: TRBJ2-1
d_call: .
cdr3_nt: TGTGCCAGCAGCTTAGATTGGGGTTGGGGGGCCCTTGACAATGAGCAGTTCTTC
cdr3_aa: CASSLDWGWGALDNEQFF

v_call: TRBV11-2
clone_size: many
j_call: TRBJ2-7
d_call: .
cdr3_nt: TGTGCCAGCAGCTTTGGGGGGGCTGGCTCCTACGAGCAGTACTTC
cdr3_aa: CASSFGGAGSYEQYF

v_call: TRBV19
clone_size: .
j_call: TRBJ1-4
d_call: .
cdr3_nt: TGTGCCAGTAGTATATTAGGAGCGACTAATGAAAAACTGTTTTTT
cdr3_aa: CASSILGATNEKLFF

v_call: TRBV19
clone_size: .
j_call: TRBJ1-5
d_call: .
cdr3_nt: TGTGCCAGTAGTTGGAACAGGGAGGATCAGCCCCAGCATTTT
cdr3_aa: CASSWNREDQPQHF

v_call: TRBV7-8
clone_size: .
j_call: TRBJ2-7
d_call: .
cdr3_nt: TGTGCCAGCAGCTTACGGCCGGAGATTCGCCCCTACGAGCAGTACTTC
cdr3_aa: CASSLRPEIRPYEQYF

v_call: TRBV10-2
clone_size: few
j_call: TRBJ1-5
d_call: .
cdr3_nt: TGCGCCAGCAGTGATAATCGGGGGTGGGTCAATCAGCCCCAGCATTTT
cdr3_aa: CASSDNRGWVNQPQHF

v_call: TRBV28
clone_size: many
j_call: TRBJ1-2
d_call: .
cdr3_nt: TGTGCCAGCAGTTTGAGAGGGACCTATGGCTACACCTTC
cdr3_aa: CASSLRGTYGYTF

v_call: TRBV2
clone_size: once
j_call: TRBJ1-5
d_call: .
cdr3_nt: TGTGCCAGCAGGCAGAATAGCAATCAGCCCCAGCATTTT
cdr3_aa: CASRQNSNQPQHF

v_call: TRBV29-1
clone_size: .
j_call: TRBJ2-5
d_call: TRBD2
cdr3_nt: TGCAGCGTTGATATACTAGCGGGAGTAGGAGAGACCCAGTACTTC
cdr3_aa: CSVDILAGVGETQYF

v_call: TRBV7-2
clone_size: few
j_call: TRBJ1-3
d_call: TRBD1
cdr3_nt: TGTGCCAGCAGCTTAAGGACAGGGTCTGGAAACACCATATATTTT
cdr3_aa: CASSLRTGSGNTIYF

v_call: TRBV29-1
clone_size: .
j_call: TRBJ2-7
d_call: TRBD2
cdr3_nt: TGCAGCGCGGTACTAGCGGGAGGCTTCCTTGACGAGCAGTACTTC
cdr3_aa: CSAVLAGGFLDEQYF

v_call: TRBV15
clone_size: .
j_call: TRBJ1-4
d_call: .
cdr3_nt: TGTGCCACCAGTGACTGGACGGCAACTAATGAAAAACTGTTTTTT
cdr3_aa: CATSDWTATNEKLFF

v_call: TRBV28
clone_size: once
j_call: TRBJ1-5
d_call: .
cdr3_nt: TGTGCCAGCAGTTTACAGCTGCTAATGAGCAATCAGCCCCAGCATTTT
cdr3_aa: CASSLQLLMSNQPQHF

v_call: TRBV2
clone_size: .
j_call: TRBJ2-7
d_call: .
cdr3_nt: TGTGCCACCACGACCCGGCAGGGACGAAAATCGGGCGAGCAGTACTTC
cdr3_aa: CATTTRQGRKSGEQYF

v_call: TRBV28
clone_size: .
j_call: TRBJ1-4
d_call: TRBD1
cdr3_nt: TGTGCCAGCAGTACCCAGACAGGGAGAGGGAATGAAAAACTGTTTTTT
cdr3_aa: CASSTQTGRGNEKLFF

v_call: TRBV27
clone_size: once
j_call: TRBJ1-2
d_call: .
cdr3_nt: TGTGCCAGCAGTGCCTGGACAATTTCAGGGAACTATGGCTACACCTTC
cdr3_aa: CASSAWTISGNYGYTF

v_call: TRBV20-1
clone_size: .
j_call: TRBJ1-2
d_call: .
cdr3_nt: TGCAGTGCCGACGTATGGGGCTACACCTTC
cdr3_aa: CSADVWGYTF

v_call: TRBV6-6
clone_size: .
j_call: TRBJ2-3
d_call: .
cdr3_nt: TGTGCCAGCAGGGAGAGGGGGGCGCCCCGCACAGATACGCAGTATTTT
cdr3_aa: CASRERGAPRTDTQYF

v_call: TRBV14
clone_size: .
j_call: TRBJ1-1
d_call: .
cdr3_nt: TGTGCCAGCAGCCAAGAAGTCGACAGCTCAGGATTGAACACTGAAGCTTTCTTT
cdr3_aa: CASSQEVDSSGLNTEAFF

v_call: TRBV27
clone_size: .
j_call: TRBJ2-1
d_call: TRBD1
cdr3_nt: TGTGCCAGCAGTTCCGACAGGGGCCGCCTCGTATCGTTCTTC
cdr3_aa: CASSSDRGRLVSFF

v_call: TRBV27
clone_size: few
j_call: TRBJ2-5
d_call: .
cdr3_nt: TGTGCCAGCAGTTTATCTAGGTCTCTGGGAGAGACCCAGTACTTC
cdr3_aa: CASSLSRSLGETQYF

v_call: TRBV5-1
clone_size: .
j_call: TRBJ1-1
d_call: .
cdr3_nt: TGCGCCAGCAGCTACGGGGGACTTGAAGACACTGAAGCTTTCTTT
cdr3_aa: CASSYGGLEDTEAFF

v_call: TRBV6-5
clone_size: .
j_call: TRBJ2-1
d_call: .
cdr3_nt: TGTGCCAGCAGTTACTCGAAGGGATACAATGAGCAGTTCTTC
cdr3_aa: CASSYSKGYNEQFF

v_call: TRBV2
clone_size: .
j_call: TRBJ1-3
d_call: TRBD1
cdr3_nt: TGTGCCAGCAGAACAGGGGGTGGAAACACCATATATTTT
cdr3_aa: CASRTGGGNTIYF

v_call: TRBV10-1
clone_size: many
j_call: TRBJ1-1
d_call: .
cdr3_nt: TGCGCCAGCAGTGAGTCCGGGGGATTGAACACTGAAGCTTTCTTT
cdr3_aa: CASSESGGLNTEAFF

v_call: TRBV2
clone_size: .
j_call: TRBJ1-5
d_call: .
cdr3_nt: TGTGCCAGCAGGGGGGGTCCTAATCAGCCCCAGCATTTT
cdr3_aa: CASRGGPNQPQHF

v_call: TRBV19
clone_size: .
j_call: TRBJ1-1
d_call: .
cdr3_nt: TGTGCCAGTAGTACATCCGCGAACACTGAAGCTTTCTTT
cdr3_aa: CASSTSANTEAFF

v_call: TRBV18
clone_size: .
j_call: TRBJ2-2
d_call: .
cdr3_nt: TGTGCCAGCTCACCGGACATAACCGGGGAGCTGTTTTTT
cdr3_aa: CASSPDITGELFF

v_call: TRBV15
clone_size: many
j_call: TRBJ2-2
d_call: .
cdr3_nt: TGTGCCACCAGCAGAGATGAGGCCAGGGTTGGGACCGGGGAGCTGTTTTTT
cdr3_aa: CATSRDEARVGTGELFF

v_call: TRBV28
clone_size: .
j_call: TRBJ2-5
d_call: .
cdr3_nt: TGTGCCAGCAGTTTAGTTGCATTGGAGACCCAGTACTTC
cdr3_aa: CASSLVALETQYF

v_call: TRBV28
clone_size: .
j_call: TRBJ2-3
d_call: .
cdr3_nt: TGTGCCAGCAGTCGTCAGGGTTGGAATACGCAGTATTTT
cdr3_aa: CASSRQGWNTQYF

v_call: TRBV30
clone_size: .
j_call: TRBJ1-2
d_call: .
cdr3_nt: TGTGCCTGGACGGACTCCGGACAGCTCTATGGCTACACCTTC
cdr3_aa: CAWTDSGQLYGYTF

v_call: TRBV5-1
clone_size: .
j_call: TRBJ2-7
d_call: .
cdr3_nt: TGCGCCAGCAGCATAACGACAGGCACCAGCTACGAGCAGTACTTC
cdr3_aa: CASSITTGTSYEQYF

v_call: TRBV6-6
clone_size: .
j_call: TRBJ1-4
d_call: TRBD1
cdr3_nt: TGTGCCAGCAGTTTGGGACAGGGGGCTAATGAAAAACTGTTTTTT
cdr3_aa: CASSLGQGANEKLFF

v_call: TRBV28
clone_size: few
j_call: TRBJ1-5
d_call: .
cdr3_nt: TGTGCCAGCAGTTTCGGCGGTAGTAGCAATCAGCCCCAGCATTTT
cdr3_aa: CASSFGGSSNQPQHF

v_call: TRBV11-1
clone_size: .
j_call: TRBJ2-2
d_call: .
cdr3_nt: TGTGCCAGCAGCTTTCTTCCTGGACTCGGGAACACCGGGGAGCTGTTTTTT
cdr3_aa: CASSFLPGLGNTGELFF

v_call: TRBV5-4
clone_size: .
j_call: TRBJ2-5
d_call: .
cdr3_nt: TGTGCCAGCAGCTGGAAGAAGGAAGGGCAAGAGACCCAGTACTTC
cdr3_aa: CASSWKKEGQETQYF